This T cell receptor beta chain was sequenced during a study of PD-1 blockade in classical Hodgkin lymphoma. Study findings and constraints: Complete responders had baseline diversity similar to newly diagnosed patients. A significant rise in TCR diversity by C4D1 was seen for CD4+ but not CD8+ cells. Individuals initiating nivolumab under 1 year after ASCT were excluded. Baseline TCR diversity was reportedly lower in newly diagnosed patients than healthy donors.

Of note for this clone: Its antigen remains unknown.

The time point denotes: cycle 4 day 1 (C4D1), after less than 7 weeks of nivolumab. All trial patients relapsed after autologous stem cell transplantation. The CDR3 has 13 amino acids. CDR1 and CDR2 from the germline V gene are SGHDN and FVKESK. V lost 3 bases, J lost 4 bases, and 10 bases lay in between. The data were produced by immunoSEQ multiplex PCR, yet TCRdb's version contains in-frame clones alone and is incomplete. This sample has 64,000 or so clones, with around 90% found just once. The sample was peripheral blood mononuclear cells (PBMCs), taken before the fourth cycle of nivolumab. The source of this sequence is a human donor with classical Hodgkin lymphoma. This chain uses TRBV14 with TRBJ2-7; maybe TRBD1 (6 bases). CDR3 sequence reads: CASSHVQGYEQYF. Here the CDR3 DNA reads TGTGCCAGCAGCCACGTACAGGGATACGAGCAGTACTTC.